Presented here are 18 T cell receptor beta chains from one specimen sequenced in a study of control samples from healthy donors and cancer patients. Profiled with immunoSEQ multiplex PCR; TCRdb holds only in-frame clones, not every one. The data show about 15,000 clones, with about 88% seen just once and about 33% held by the top ten. Specimen: PBMCs. All receptors derive from a man aged 55 to 69 with head and neck cancer.

V gene TRBV12-3 or TRBV12-4 combines with J gene TRBJ1-1; D not certain. Trimming cost V 4 bases and J 5 bases, with 11 bases left between them. CDR3 length: 13 residues. The CDR3 sequence is CASSSLARTEAFF. CDR3 nucleotide sequence: TGTGCCAGCAGTTCTTTGGCGAGGACTGAAGCTTTCTTT.

A few counts support this clone. The V call is TRBV7-9, the J call TRBJ2-7; D is unresolved. V lost 4 bases and J 5 bases, leaving 6 bases between the germline ends. The V gene's germline CDR1 is SEHNR and CDR2 FQNEAQ (reference sequence). The CDR3 has 11 amino acids. The CDR3 bases are TGTGCCAGCAGCTCCAGCAACGAGCAGTACTTC. Protein sequence: CASSSSNEQYF.

This sequence joins TRBV5-1 and TRBJ1-3; 9 nucleotides agree with TRBD1. V shed 6 bases, J shed 0 bases, and the junction held 7 bases outside the gene matches. Germline V CDR1 and CDR2: SGHRS, YFSETQ. There are 16 residues in the CDR3. CDR3 nucleotide sequence: TGCGCCAGCAAGTTAACAGGGGGCGGCTCTGGAAACACCATATATTTT. Amino acid sequence: CASKLTGGGSGNTIYF. Drawing the rest from reference TRBV5-1 and TRBJ1-3, the complete variable domain is KAGVTQTPRYLIKTRGQQVTLSCSPISGHRSVSWYQQTPGQGLQFLFEYFSETQRNKGNFPGRFSGRQFSNSRSEMNVSTLELGDSALYLCASKLTGGGSGNTIYFGEGSWLTVV.

This chain joins TRBV9 and TRBJ2-2; TRBD2 matches at 7 bases. Trimming took 4 bases from V and 4 from J; bases not matched to a gene: 7. CDR3 length: 15 amino acids. CDR1 is SGDLS, CDR2 YYNGEE, per germline. The CDR3 protein is CASSSQRGRTGELFF. CDR3 DNA: TGTGCCAGCAGCTCGCAGCGGGGCCGCACCGGGGAGCTGTTTTTT.

The gene calls are TRBV20-1 and TRBJ1-2; D gene unclear. Trimming left V 3 bases short and J 0 bases short, with 8 bases between. The CDR3 sequence is 13 residues long. Germline CDR1 DFQATT, CDR2 SNEGSKA (reference sequence). CDR3 amino acids: CSASAGTNYGYTF. The CDR3 coding sequence is TGCAGTGCTAGTGCTGGGACTAACTATGGCTACACCTTC.

With regard to this clone: This sample also contains other DNA sequences that code for the same CDR3. V is TRBV12-3 or TRBV12-4 and J is TRBJ1-5; D uncertain. V gave up 0 bases and J gave up 4 bases, with 4 bases separating them. This CDR3 comprises 13 residues. The CDR3 coding sequence is TGTGCCAGCAGTTTAGCAAGTAATCAGCCCCAGCATTTT. Translation gives CASSLASNQPQHF.

This chain uses TRBV9 with TRBJ2-7; the match to TRBD1 covers 10 bases. This CDR3 is built from 13 residues. Germline trimming cut 4 bases from V and 3 bases from J; bases unmatched to any gene: 1. The germline gives CDR1 SGDLS, CDR2 YYNGEE. CDR3 bases: TGTGCCAGCAGCAGGACAGGGGGCTACGAGCAGTACTTC. Translation gives CASSRTGGYEQYF.

V and J are TRBV27 and TRBJ2-7, with TRBD2 as a possible D gene (6 bases). The CDR3 covers 16 residues. Between the trimmed V and J ends, which lost 6 bases and 2 bases, there was a span of 20 bases. Germline V CDR1 and CDR2: MNHEY, SMNVEV (reference sequence). This CDR3 reads CASRPSSGWVPYEQYF. As DNA, the CDR3 is TGTGCCAGCAGACCCTCCAGCGGGTGGGTGCCCTACGAGCAGTACTTC.

CDR3 loop: CASEGGTRETQYF. Written as DNA, the CDR3 is TGTGCCAGCGAAGGGGGCACGCGAGAGACCCAGTACTTC. The chain joins TRBV2 to TRBJ2-5; 7 positions agree with TRBD1. This CDR3 has 13 amino acids. Looked up from germline, CDR1 is SNHLY and CDR2 is FYNNEI. V shed 8 bases, J shed 4 bases, and the junction held 7 bases outside the gene matches.

The chain is built from TRBV13 and TRBJ2-7, with D possibly being TRBD1 (6 bases). Germline assignment: CDR1 PRHDT and CDR2 FYEKMQ (reference sequence). The ends were cut back, 4 bases at V and 0 bases at J, with 13 bases in the middle. This CDR3 contains 15 residues. The CDR3 loop is CASSSRGFGSYEQYF. The CDR3 DNA reads TGTGCCAGCAGCTCCAGGGGCTTCGGCTCCTACGAGCAGTACTTC.

The genes are TRBV6-5 and TRBJ1-1; possible D gene TRBD1, 5 bases. V lost 5 bases, J lost 7 bases, and 17 bases lay in between. CDR3 length: 14 amino acids. In germline, CDR1 is MNHEY, CDR2 SVGAGI. Here the CDR3 DNA reads TGTGCCAGCAGTCCCCTAGAGGGGTTTGGTGAAGCTTTCTTT. Encoded protein: CASSPLEGFGEAFF.

The V gene is TRBV27, the J gene TRBJ2-7, with D possibly being TRBD2 (7 bases). V dropped 0 bases and J dropped 5 bases, with 14 bases sitting between them. CDR1 and CDR2 from the germline V gene are MNHEY and SMNVEV (reference sequence). This CDR3 spans 15 amino acids. Written as DNA, the CDR3 is TGTGCCAGCAGTTTATCGATAGGGGGGGGACACGAGCAGTACTTC. Its protein is CASSLSIGGGHEQYF.

The gene calls are TRBV6-6 and TRBJ2-7; TRBD2 matches 8 bases. The CDR3 runs to 13 residues. The germline CDR1 and CDR2 sequences are MNHNY and SVGAGI (reference sequence). V lost 5 bases and J lost 5; bases outside the gene matches: 5. This CDR3 is CASSRGGPHEQYF. CDR3 bases: TGTGCCAGCAGTCGCGGGGGGCCGCACGAGCAGTACTTC.

This clone appeared once. The V and J genes are TRBV5-6 and TRBJ2-7; D is ambiguous. CDR1 and CDR2 (germline): SGHDT, YYEEEE. The CDR3 runs 12 residues. V was trimmed by 0 bases and J by 6 bases, leaving 7 bases between them. In DNA, the CDR3 is TGTGCCAGCAGCTTGGGGTCCCTCGAGCAGTACTTC. Translation: CASSLGSLEQYF.

The chain couples TRBV19 to TRBJ2-5; a weak D match, TRBD2 (5 bases). V lost 6 bases and J 5 bases, leaving 10 bases between the germline ends. Germline CDR1 reads LNHDA; CDR2 reads SQIVND (reference sequence). This CDR3 is 12 amino acids long. CDR3 sequence reads: CASRQSGETQYF. The DNA for the CDR3 is TGTGCCAGTAGACAGTCGGGGGAGACCCAGTACTTC. The full variable domain, with the rest looked up from reference TRBV19 and TRBJ2-5, is DGGITQSPKYLFRKEGQNVTLSCEQNLNHDAMYWYRQDPGQGLRLIYYSQIVNDFQKGDIAEGYSVSREKKESFPLTVTSAQKNPTAFYLCASRQSGETQYFGPGTRLLVL.

The chain uses TRBV9 and TRBJ2-1, with a tentative D call TRBD1 (5 bases). The length of the CDR3 is 15 residues. Looked up from germline, CDR1 is SGDLS and CDR2 is YYNGEE. With 0 bases removed from V and 2 bases from J, the gap between germline ends came to 9 bases. The DNA of the CDR3 is TGTGCCAGCAGCGTAGGCAGGGCGCCCTACAATGAGCAGTTCTTC. The encoded protein is CASSVGRAPYNEQFF.

This sequence joins TRBV4-1 and TRBJ2-2; TRBD2 matches at 8 bases. The CDR3 consists of 17 residues. Trimming cost V 3 bases and J 3 bases; bases outside gene matches: 9. CDR1 and CDR2 from the germline V gene are MGHRA and YSYEKL. As DNA, the CDR3 is TGCGCCAGCAGCCACCAGGGGCTAGCGGGTTACACCGGGGAGCTGTTTTTT. This sequence encodes CASSHQGLAGYTGELFF.

J is TRBJ2-5 and V is TRBV7-9; D ambiguous. V gave up 5 bases and J gave up 4 bases, with 11 bases separating them. This CDR3 is 13 amino acids long. Per germline, CDR1 SEHNR and CDR2 FQNEAQ (reference sequence). The CDR3 is CASSPGPSETQYF. The CDR3 nucleotides read TGTGCCAGCAGCCCAGGTCCCTCAGAGACCCAGTACTTC.